A selection of T cell receptor beta chains follows, all from one sample in a study of patients and donors after allogeneic stem cell transplantation. Via MiXCR, TCRdb re-called the RT-PCR reads, giving one row per CDR3 protein. Here the sample spans hundreds of thousands of distinct CDR3 sequences, 15% to 20% being singletons. The sample was blood, either unsorted or a sorted T cell fraction (not recorded which). All receptors derive from a human donor who was either an allogeneic HSCT recipient or a stem cell or donor lymphocyte infusion donor (not recorded which). It is not recorded whose cells these are; they may come from a transplant donor. Both conserved end residues are part of each CDR3. A D gene is named only where the DNA matches it firmly. Where a row states a size, it is once, few, many or the class of an expanded clone; other rows omit it.

>TRBJ1-1|few|TRBV4-3|NA
CASSQRRNTEAFF
TGCGCCAGCAGCCAGCGACGGAACACTGAAGCTTTCTTT
>TRBJ2-4|NA|TRBV7-9|NA
CASSSPRRNIQYF
TGTGCCAGCAGCTCTCCTCGACGAAACATTCAGTACTTC
>TRBJ2-4|few|TRBV20-1|NA
CSANRLRVQYF
TGCAGTGCTAATAGACTCCGGGTTCAGTACTTC
>TRBJ1-1|many|TRBV18|TRBD1
CASSLDRAEAFF
TGTGCCAGCTCCCTGGACAGGGCTGAAGCTTTCTTT
>TRBJ2-7|NA|TRBV4-1|NA
CASSQGGGGFYEQYF
TGCGCCAGCAGCCAAGGTGGAGGGGGGTTCTACGAGCAGTACTTC
>TRBJ2-7|NA|TRBV5-5|TRBD1
CASSHRQGYYEQYF
TGTGCCAGCAGCCATCGACAGGGGTACTACGAGCAGTACTTC
>TRBJ1-1|NA|TRBV11-2|NA
CASSLGRALRDTEAFF
TGTGCCAGCAGCTTAGGGAGGGCCCTGAGGGACACTGAAGCTTTCTTT
>TRBJ1-2|NA|TRBV20-1|NA
CSAREMGLRF
TGCAGTGCTAGAGAAATGGGACTCCGTTTC
>TRBJ2-3|NA|TRBV19|TRBD1
CASSFYRGLGTDTQYF
TGTGCCAGTAGTTTTTACAGGGGATTAGGCACAGATACGCAGTATTTT
>TRBJ2-1|many|TRBV12-3/TRBV12-4|TRBD1
CASSGTGTGEFF
TGTGCCAGCAGTGGAACTGGGACAGGAGAGTTCTTC
>TRBJ1-5|NA|TRBV3-1|NA
CASSQEGQPQHF
TGTGCCAGCAGCCAAGAAGGTCAGCCCCAGCATTTT
>TRBJ1-2|many|TRBV10-3|TRBD1
CAISVGTALNYGYTF
TGTGCCATCAGTGTAGGGACAGCGCTTAACTATGGCTACACCTTC
>TRBJ2-3|few|TRBV4-1|NA
CASSRDRPRTDTQYF
TGCGCCAGCAGCCGAGACAGGCCGAGGACAGATACGCAGTATTTT
>TRBJ2-3|many|TRBV6-1|TRBD2
CASSISGRAADTQYF
TGTGCCAGCAGTATTAGCGGGAGAGCGGCAGATACGCAGTATTTT
>TRBJ2-2|few|TRBV19|NA
CASSSLRVAGELFF
TGTGCCAGTAGTTCCCTTAGGGTTGCCGGGGAGCTGTTTTTT
>TRBJ2-3|few|TRBV7-3|NA
CASSPSRGAYTDTQYF
TGTGCCAGCAGCCCTTCCCGGGGCGCGTACACAGATACGCAGTATTTT
>TRBJ2-3|NA|TRBV12-3/TRBV12-4|TRBD2
CASSLTTGLAETDTQYF
TGTGCCAGCAGTTTAACCACAGGACTAGCGGAAACAGATACGCAGTATTTT
>TRBJ2-7|few|TRBV25-1|TRBD2
CASSGGAVKYEQYF
TGTGCCAGCAGCGGGGGGGCGGTCAAGTACGAGCAGTACTTC
>TRBJ1-5|NA|TRBV7-8|NA
CASSFSRLPRYSNQPQHF
TGTGCCAGCAGCTTCTCAAGGCTTCCGCGATATAGCAATCAGCCCCAGCATTTT
>TRBJ2-1|many|TRBV10-3|TRBD2
CAISVTSGRGTNEQFF
TGTGCCATCAGTGTGACTAGCGGGAGGGGAACGAATGAGCAGTTCTTC
>TRBJ1-6|NA|TRBV21-1|NA
CASSSKSPGQNYNSPLHF
TGTGCCAGCAGCAGCAAAAGCCCGGGACAAAATTATAATTCACCCCTCCACTTT
>TRBJ2-1|NA|TRBV2|NA
CASNRVWGEQFF
TGTGCCAGCAACAGGGTATGGGGTGAGCAGTTCTTC
>TRBJ1-6|few|TRBV7-6|NA
CASSLVTPPDSPLHF
TGTGCCAGCAGTCTAGTTACACCACCGGATTCACCCCTCCACTTT
>TRBJ2-7|many|TRBV5-1|TRBD2
CASSPPGLAGGSSYEQYF
TGCGCCAGCAGCCCACCGGGACTAGCGGGAGGAAGCTCCTACGAGCAGTACTTC
>TRBJ1-3|NA|TRBV4-2|TRBD1
CASSSGTGGASGNTIYF
TGTGCCAGCAGCTCGGGGACAGGGGGAGCCTCTGGAAACACCATATATTTT
>TRBJ2-7|few|TRBV3-1|NA
CASSQGLGSSYEQYF
TGTGCCAGCAGCCAGGGACTGGGTAGCTCCTACGAGCAGTACTTC
>TRBJ1-5|few|TRBV29-1|NA
CSVTTGNSNQPQHF
TGCAGCGTGACGACAGGAAATAGCAATCAGCCCCAGCATTTT
>TRBJ1-2|NA|TRBV20-1|TRBD1
CSATDREVLYGYTF
TGCAGTGCTACTGACAGGGAGGTTCTCTATGGCTACACCTTC
>TRBJ2-1|NA|TRBV27|NA
CASSLSGLVYNEQFF
TGTGCCAGCAGTTTAAGCGGTTTGGTCTACAATGAGCAGTTCTTC